The 31 T cell receptor beta chains in this list originate from one sample, sequenced in a study of T cell responses to AZD1222 COVID-19 vaccine (dated by TCRdb to 2020 to 2023). The label giving this sample's time point can be read as: baseline before first vaccination. Library prep was done by the immunoSEQ multiplex PCR assay. The immuneACCESS repertoire file appears here via TCRdb, limited to in-frame rearrangements. These files lack a portion of the clones; in checked studies, under half of the deficit traces to unresolved V genes, and the cause of the others is not known. The sample table lists around 100,000 clones, approximately 90% of them with a count of one. In total, the top ten clones hold about 2% of the sample. Sample: peripheral blood, taken on day 0 of AZD1222 vaccination. All receptors come from an adult in good health.

The rearrangement links TRBV28 to TRBJ1-2; D gene ambiguous. V lost 5 bases and J lost 2, with 24 bases in between. Germline V CDR1 and CDR2: MDHEN, SYDVKM. The CDR3 spans 18 residues. CDR3 in DNA: TGTGCCAGCAGTACCCCGGCCCCGCCTCAAGGATTAAACTATGGCTACACCTTC. This gives the protein CASSTPAPPQGLNYGYTF.

This chain links TRBV6-5 with TRBJ2-2, with 7 bases identical to TRBD1. The CDR3 runs to 15 residues. Trimming removed 6 bases from V and 5 bases from J; junction bases left unmatched: 9. Germline V CDR1 and CDR2: MNHEY, SVGAGI. CDR3 nucleotides: TGTGCCAGCAGCCCCGGGACAGCAGAAACCGGGGAGCTGTTTTTT. Translation gives CASSPGTAETGELFF.

This clone turned up a few times. The chain links TRBV6-1 to TRBJ2-3; 7 bases agree with TRBD2. The CDR3 has 15 amino acids. V lost 1 base, J lost 4 bases, and 5 bases stayed unmatched. Germline CDR1 reads MNHNS; CDR2 reads SASEGT. In nucleotides, the CDR3 is TGTGCCAGCAGTGAAGGCGGGAGCGGAGCAGATACGCAGTATTTT. Encoded protein: CASSEGGSGADTQYF.

This clone was picked up one time. This sequence joins TRBV5-4 and TRBJ1-2; tentatively, D is TRBD1 (5 bases). This CDR3 region has 13 residues. The ends were cut back, 4 bases at V and 7 bases at J, with 14 bases in the middle. CDR1 and CDR2 (germline): SGHNT, YYREEE (reference sequence). DNA of the CDR3: TGTGCCAGCAGCCCGGAGGGGTGGGGTGGCTACACCTTC. As protein: CASSPEGWGGYTF.

The chain's CDR3 is CASSATDSLPGYTF. As DNA, the CDR3 is TGTGCCAGCAGCGCTACCGACAGCCTCCCTGGCTACACCTTC. This chain joins TRBV9 and TRBJ1-2; tentatively, D is TRBD1 (5 bases). There are 14 residues in the CDR3. V was trimmed by 3 bases and J by 7 bases, leaving 16 bases between them. Germline V gives CDR1 SGDLS, CDR2 YYNGEE.

This sequence joins TRBV6-2 or TRBV6-3 and TRBJ2-7; 13 bases line up with TRBD2. Germline V gene data show CDR1 as MNHEY and CDR2 as SVGEGT. Trimming took 4 bases from V and 0 from J; bases not matched to a gene: 9. The CDR3 is made up of 18 amino acids. CDR3 coding DNA: TGTGCCAGCAGTTCCCCGGGACTAGCGGGACGAAGCTCCTACGAGCAGTACTTC. Amino acids: CASSSPGLAGRSSYEQYF.

The CDR3 sequence is CASSPGAAIYTIYF. In DNA, the CDR3 is TGTGCCAGCAGCCCAGGGGCAGCGATATACACCATATATTTT. The chain recombines TRBV4-2 with TRBJ1-3, with a weak D call TRBD1 (6 bases). CDR1 and CDR2 (germline): LGHNA, YNFKEQ. Trimming pared 4 bases from V and 8 bases from J, leaving 15 bases between. CDR3 length equals 14 residues.

Concerning this clone itself: Sequence at one end of the junction differs from germline and may be a read error. The rearrangement links TRBV7-2 to TRBJ2-1; 7 nucleotides match TRBD1. The CDR3 spans 14 residues. Per the germline V gene, CDR1 is SGHTA and CDR2 is FQGNSA. CDR3 nucleotides: TGTGGCAGCTTTTACAGGGGAAACGGTGATGAGCAGTTCTTC. Translated, it gives CGSFYRGNGDEQFF.

This clone was found once. The V gene is TRBV18, the J gene TRBJ2-6; D is perhaps TRBD1 or TRBD2 (5 bases each). The CDR3 is 20 residues long. Germline CDR1 KGHSH, CDR2 LQKENI. Trimming pared 1 base from V and 0 bases from J, leaving 19 bases between. Here the CDR3 DNA reads TGTGCCAGCTCACCACTTTTAACCGGGACGGACGTCTCTGGGGCCAACGTCCTGACTTTC. It specifies CASSPLLTGTDVSGANVLTF.

The rearrangement joins TRBV19 to TRBJ2-7, with TRBD2 matching 10 bases. The CDR3 is 16 residues long. V lost 5 bases, J lost 4 bases, and 11 bases stayed unmatched. Germline assignment: CDR1 LNHDA and CDR2 SQIVND (reference sequence). The CDR3 DNA follows: TGTGCCAGTAGTCCAGGGGCTAGCGGGAGTCCTTACGAGCAGTACTTC. It encodes CASSPGASGSPYEQYF.

The chain links TRBV6-5 to TRBJ1-5, with D hard to call. The CDR3 spans 13 residues. The V gene's germline CDR1 is MNHEY and CDR2 SVGAGI. Trimming stripped 11 bases from V and 4 bases from J, with 15 bases between. The CDR3 DNA reads TGTGCCGGCACCTTGGATGGGAATCAGCCCCAGCATTTT. Protein: CAGTLDGNQPQHF.

V usage is TRBV9 and J usage is TRBJ1-3; D call uncertain. CDR1 and CDR2 (germline): SGDLS, YYNGEE. This CDR3 has 15 amino acids. V was pared by 0 bases and J by 1 base, with 8 bases between. The CDR3 region has the DNA TGTGCCAGCAGCGTAGGAAGTACGTCTGGAAACACCATATATTTT. Residues: CASSVGSTSGNTIYF.

The chain recombines TRBV7-9 with TRBJ2-2; 11 positions agree with TRBD1. Looked up from germline, CDR1 is SEHNR and CDR2 is FQNEAQ (reference sequence). V shed 5 bases and J 2 bases; nucleotides not matched to a gene: 10. The CDR3 length is 18 residues. As DNA, the CDR3 is TGTGCCAGCAGCGTCCGGGACAGGGGGTCGATTAACACCGGGGAGCTGTTTTTT. Translating it yields CASSVRDRGSINTGELFF. Combining the CDR3 with reference TRBV7-9 and TRBJ2-2 gives the whole variable domain DTGVSQNPRHKITKRGQNVTFRCDPISEHNRLYWYRQTLGQGPEFLTYFQNEAQLEKSRLLSDRFSAERPKGSFSTLEIQRTEQGDSAMYLCASSVRDRGSINTGELFFGEGSRLTVL.

This clone occurred once. The chain uses TRBV4-2 and TRBJ2-5; D might be TRBD1 (5 bases). The germline gives CDR1 LGHNA, CDR2 YNFKEQ. Deletions cut 0 bases from V and 5 bases from J, with 13 bases between. This CDR3 has 15 amino acids. The CDR3 DNA sequence: TGTGCCAGCAGCCAAGATCTAGGGGTGATGGAGACCCAGTACTTC. It is translated as CASSQDLGVMETQYF.

The gene calls are TRBV5-1 and TRBJ1-5; D is ambiguous. Germline V gene lookup returns CDR1 SGHRS and CDR2 YFSETQ. This CDR3 has 15 amino acids. The V and J ends lost 5 bases and 1 base respectively, with 13 bases between them. The CDR3 DNA is TGCGCCAGCAGGGATCTGCCTGCGAGCAATCAGCCCCAGCATTTT. This encodes CASRDLPASNQPQHF.

The CDR3 spells CASSIGNSPLHF. The CDR3 DNA reads TGTGCCAGTAGTATAGGTAACTCACCCCTCCACTTT. This sequence joins TRBV19 and TRBJ1-6; D ambiguous. The CDR3 totals 12 residues. Germline V CDR1 and CDR2: LNHDA, SQIVND (reference sequence). V was clipped by 1 base and J by 10 bases, with 5 bases between them.

Written as DNA, the CDR3 is TGTGCCAGCAGCTTAGTAATGGGCGCGGGCCTAAACACTGAAGCTTTCTTT. This codes for CASSLVMGAGLNTEAFF. The chain couples TRBV7-2 to TRBJ1-1, with no clear D. This CDR3 is 17 amino acids long. In germline, CDR1 is SGHTA, CDR2 FQGNSA. V shed 1 base and J shed 2 bases, with 17 bases lying between them. Based on the CDR3 plus reference TRBV7-2 and TRBJ1-1, the full variable domain is GAGVSQSPSNKVTEKGKDVELRCDPISGHTALYWYRQSLGQGLEFLIYFQGNSAPDKSGLPSDRFSAERTGGSVSTLTIQRTQQEDSAVYLCASSLVMGAGLNTEAFFGQGTRLTVV.

By proportion, this clone is medium-sized. The chain joins TRBV6-2 or TRBV6-3 to TRBJ1-5, with D possibly TRBD1 on 6 matching bases. The germline V gene has CDR1 MNHEY and CDR2 SVGEGT. Trimming took off 7 bases at V and 4 bases at J, with 11 bases between the two ends. CDR3 size: 13 residues. In nucleotides, the CDR3 is TGTGCCAGCAACCCAGGGGAAAATCAGCCCCAGCATTTT. Translation gives CASNPGENQPQHF.

With regard to this clone: The DNA is left out, because the CDR3 cannot be placed on it with certainty; the CDR3 is given as TCRdb lists it. The chain links TRBV4-3 to TRBJ1-2. Germline CDR1 is LGHNA and CDR2 is YSLEER. The CDR3 is 14 residues long, ends included. The CDR3: CASSLSGWGPGNTF.

J is TRBJ2-7 and V is TRBV25-1; no firm D call. Trimming cost V 7 bases and J 5 bases, with 6 bases left between them. Germline CDR1 MGHDK, CDR2 SYGVNS. The CDR3 runs 10 residues. The CDR3 nucleotides are TGTGCCAGCAAGTCCCACGAGCAGTACTTC. Its translation is CASKSHEQYF.

The rearrangement joins TRBV28 to TRBJ1-5; D is possibly TRBD1 (5 bases). V lost 2 bases and J 3 bases, leaving 17 bases between the germline ends. Germline lookup yields CDR1 MDHEN and CDR2 SYDVKM. The CDR3 is made up of 17 amino acids. The CDR3: CASSLTLLGGYNQPQHF. For the CDR3, the DNA is TGTGCCAGCAGTTTAACCCTCTTGGGGGGTTACAATCAGCCCCAGCATTTT.

The chain uses TRBV6-4 and TRBJ2-1, with 9 positions matching TRBD2. Germline V lookup: CDR1 MRHNA, CDR2 SNTAGT. The junction had 9 bases not matched to a gene; V was cut back by 5 bases and J by 7 bases. The CDR3 consists of 15 residues. The CDR3 sequence: CASSTLAGAANEQFF. CDR3 DNA: TGTGCCAGCAGTACATTAGCGGGAGCAGCGAATGAGCAGTTCTTC.

The chain joins TRBV19 to TRBJ1-5, with D unresolved. With 7 bases removed from V and 4 bases from J, the gap between germline ends came to 17 bases. The CDR3 consists of 15 residues. Germline V gene lookup returns CDR1 LNHDA and CDR2 SQIVND (reference sequence). The CDR3 loop reads CASTLEGRRNQPQHF. CDR3 DNA sequence: TGTGCCAGTACCCTCGAGGGCAGAAGGAATCAGCCCCAGCATTTT.

V and J are TRBV7-9 and TRBJ2-5, with D unclear. The CDR3 spans 12 residues. The germline V gene encodes CDR1 SEHNR and CDR2 FQNEAQ (reference sequence). Trimming stripped 3 bases from V and 3 bases from J, with 5 bases between. CDR3 loop: CASSLIEETQYF. The DNA for the CDR3 is TGTGCCAGCAGCTTGATTGAAGAGACCCAGTACTTC. Based on the CDR3 plus reference TRBV7-9 and TRBJ2-5, the full variable domain is DTGVSQNPRHKITKRGQNVTFRCDPISEHNRLYWYRQTLGQGPEFLTYFQNEAQLEKSRLLSDRFSAERPKGSFSTLEIQRTEQGDSAMYLCASSLIEETQYFGPGTRLLVL.

This chain links TRBV19 with TRBJ2-6; no definite D call. CDR1 is LNHDA and CDR2 is SQIVND in the germline V gene (reference sequence). The CDR3 is made up of 15 amino acids. V lost 1 base and J 2 bases, leaving 6 bases between the germline ends. The CDR3 DNA follows: TGTGCCAGTAGTATAGGGTCCCCTGGGGCCAACGTCCTGACTTTC. Translating gives CASSIGSPGANVLTF.

CDR3 in DNA: TGTGCCAGCAGAGGACGCGAAGAGACCCAGTACTTC. Translation gives CASRGREETQYF. The chain couples TRBV11-2 to TRBJ2-5; D is unresolved. Trimming took 6 bases from V and 3 from J, leaving 8 bases between them. The CDR3 consists of 12 residues. Germline CDR1 reads SGHAT; CDR2 reads FQNNGV.

The rearrangement uses TRBV27 and TRBJ1-1, with D possibly being TRBD1 (6 bases). The CDR3 totals 16 residues. CDR1 is MNHEY, CDR2 SMNVEV, per germline (reference sequence). Trimming took off 6 bases at V and 4 bases at J, with 21 bases between the two ends. The CDR3 loop is CASSEGQSPGGTEAFF. The CDR3, as DNA: TGTGCCAGCAGCGAAGGACAGTCTCCGGGGGGCACTGAAGCTTTCTTT.

This clone was seen once. This sequence joins TRBV4-3 and TRBJ2-3; no firm D call. The CDR3 contains 16 residues. V lost 0 bases to trimming and J lost 1 base, with 11 bases between them. Germline V gene sequence: CDR1 LGHNA, CDR2 YSLEER. CDR3 bases: TGCGCCAGCAGCCAAGATCCGACTCCCGGCACAGATACGCAGTATTTT. It translates to CASSQDPTPGTDTQYF.

The chain employs TRBV28 and TRBJ2-2, with 9 bases lining up with TRBD1. CDR1 and CDR2 from the germline V gene are MDHEN and SYDVKM. V trimming: 1 base; J trimming: 13 bases; junction bases outside the gene matches: 13. There are 16 residues in the CDR3. CDR3 bases: TGTGCCAGCAGTTTATTGGGACAGGGTCTCATTTCGGTGCTGTTTTTT. Translation: CASSLLGQGLISVLFF.

This clone showed up just once. The rearrangement uses TRBV5-6 and TRBJ2-7; TRBD2 might be the D (5 bases). Trimming took off 2 bases at V and 1 base at J, with 7 bases between the two ends. Germline V gene lookup returns CDR1 SGHDT and CDR2 YYEEEE. This CDR3 is 13 amino acids long. The chain's CDR3 is CASSFRGSYEQYF. As DNA, the CDR3 is TGTGCCAGCAGCTTTCGGGGATCCTACGAGCAGTACTTC.

This clone appeared a single time. The rearrangement uses TRBV10-3 and TRBJ2-3, with 9 bases lining up with TRBD1. V lost 3 bases to trimming and J lost 0 bases; unmatched junction nucleotides: 7. Germline CDR1 and CDR2: ENHRY and SYGVKD. CDR3 length: 17 amino acids. The CDR3 DNA sequence: TGTGCCATCAGTGACCCGGACAGGGGCGTTAGCACAGATACGCAGTATTTT. It translates to CAISDPDRGVSTDTQYF.